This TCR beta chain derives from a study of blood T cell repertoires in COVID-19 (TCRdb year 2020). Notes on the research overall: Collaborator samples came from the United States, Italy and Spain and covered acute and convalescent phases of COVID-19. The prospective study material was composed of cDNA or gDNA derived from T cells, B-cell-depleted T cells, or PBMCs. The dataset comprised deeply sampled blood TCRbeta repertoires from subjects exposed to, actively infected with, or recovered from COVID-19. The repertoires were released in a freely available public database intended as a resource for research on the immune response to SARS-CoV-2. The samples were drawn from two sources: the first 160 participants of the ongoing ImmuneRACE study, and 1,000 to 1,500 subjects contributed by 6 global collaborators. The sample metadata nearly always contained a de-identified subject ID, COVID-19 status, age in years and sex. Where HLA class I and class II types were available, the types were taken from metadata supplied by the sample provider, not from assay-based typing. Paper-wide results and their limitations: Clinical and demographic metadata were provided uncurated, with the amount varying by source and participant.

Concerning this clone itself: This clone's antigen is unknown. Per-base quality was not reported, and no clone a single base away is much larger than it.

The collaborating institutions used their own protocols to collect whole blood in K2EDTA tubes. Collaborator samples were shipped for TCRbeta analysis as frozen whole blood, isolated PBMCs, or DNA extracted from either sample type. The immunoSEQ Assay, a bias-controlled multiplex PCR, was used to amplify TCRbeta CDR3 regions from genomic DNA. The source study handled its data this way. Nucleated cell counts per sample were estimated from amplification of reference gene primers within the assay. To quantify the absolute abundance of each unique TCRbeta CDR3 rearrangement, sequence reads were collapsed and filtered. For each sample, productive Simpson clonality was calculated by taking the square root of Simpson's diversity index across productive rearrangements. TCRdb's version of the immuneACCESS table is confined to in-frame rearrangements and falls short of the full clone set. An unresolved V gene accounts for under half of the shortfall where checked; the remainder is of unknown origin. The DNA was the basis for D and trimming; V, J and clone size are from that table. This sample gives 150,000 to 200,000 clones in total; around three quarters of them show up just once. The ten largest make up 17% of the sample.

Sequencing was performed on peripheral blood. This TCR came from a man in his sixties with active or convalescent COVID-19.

The CDR3 amino acid sequence is: CASSVGPDLETQYF. The DNA sequence reads TGTGCCAGCAGCGTAGGGCCCGATTTAGAGACCCAGTACTTC. The chain employs TRBV9 and TRBJ2-5; the D gene cannot be resolved reliably. The junction carries 10 bases between V and J, which are trimmed by 0 bases and 4 bases respectively. The germline V gene gives CDR1 as SGDLS and CDR2 as YYNGEE. The CDR3, cysteine through phenylalanine, is 14 amino acids long. Left in the record is the CDR3 DNA by itself, 42 bases read in frame from the first base.